This T cell receptor (beta chain) was sequenced in a study of early T cells in non-severe SARS-CoV-2 infection. Overall study context: Investigators sequenced bulk RNA drawn from unsorted whole blood, and chains remained unpaired.

Separate cDNA molecules each had unique molecular identifiers attached to them. TCRdb passed the 5' RACE reads through MiXCR, listing each CDR3 protein once. The sample yields 60,000 to 75,000 distinct CDR3 sequences, about an eighth seen once. About this clonotype: Its cognate antigen is unknown.

Study-level findings and limits: VDJdb matching, biased toward anti-spike CD8 responses, missed private and CD4 specificities.

Germline V gene data show CDR1 as SGHAT and CDR2 as FQDESV (reference sequence). The CDR3 has 13 residues. The ends were cut back, 2 bases at V and 11 bases at J, with 15 bases in the middle. The sequences come from whole blood, collected at baseline. This clonotype was sampled from an adult who was a healthcare worker with PCR-confirmed SARS-CoV-2 infection or an uninfected control (not recorded which). The chain combines TRBV11-1 with TRBJ1-1; no clear D. The CDR3 coding sequence is TGTGCCAGCAGCTTATTTGAGGGCTCGGACGCTTTCTTT. This sequence encodes CASSLFEGSDAFF.